One T cell receptor beta chain is described in this entry. Its cognate antigen has yet to be identified. No qualities accompany the bases; no much larger clone lies one base away. The immunoSEQ Assay, a bias-controlled multiplex PCR, was used to amplify TCRbeta CDR3 regions from genomic DNA. Regarding the original processing steps: Within the assay, amplification of reference gene primers was used to estimate how many nucleated cells each sample contained. Sequence reads were collapsed and filtered to measure the absolute abundance of every unique TCRbeta CDR3 rearrangement. Productive Simpson clonality was computed per sample as the square root of Simpson's diversity index over productive rearrangements. Held by TCRdb, this immuneACCESS table contains in-frame sequences only and omits some clones. Under half of the omission traces to an unresolved V gene where checked; the cause of the rest is unknown. That table is the source of V, J and clone size, and D and trimming were worked out from the DNA. Here the sample has over 95,000 clones; around 90% occur a single time. 4.6% of the sample is held by the ten biggest clonotypes.

Each collaborating institution followed its own protocols to collect whole blood in K2EDTA tubes. For TCRbeta analysis, collaborators shipped samples as frozen whole blood, isolated PBMCs, or DNA extracted from either of those sample types. This record belongs to a study of blood T cell repertoires in COVID-19 (dated by TCRdb to between 2020 and 2021). About the investigation overall: Collaborator samples came from the United States, Italy and Spain and covered acute and convalescent phases of COVID-19. The prospective study material was composed of cDNA or gDNA derived from T cells, B-cell-depleted T cells, or PBMCs. Samples were obtained from the ongoing ImmuneRACE study (first 160 participants) and from 1,254 subjects provided by 6 global collaborators. Deeply sampled blood TCRbeta repertoires from subjects exposed to, actively infected with, or recovered from COVID-19 were included in the dataset. A de-identified subject ID, COVID-19 status, age in years and sex were almost always included in the sample metadata. HLA class I and class II types, where available, came from metadata supplied by the sample provider rather than from assay-based typing. The repertoires were made available in a free public database intended to serve as a resource for research on the immune response to SARS-CoV-2. The paper's findings and limits, for the study overall: The amount of clinical and demographic metadata varied by source and participant and was provided uncurated.

The germline ends are 2 bases apart after V is trimmed by 2 bases and J by 5 bases. CDR1 and CDR2, looked up from the germline V gene, are SGHTS and YDEGEE. From its cysteine to its phenylalanine, the CDR3 spans 11 amino acids. Of the read, only the CDR3 DNA is kept; its 33 bases are in frame from base 1. The sample comprised peripheral blood. Here the chain combines TRBV5-8 and TRBJ1-5; the D gene cannot be resolved reliably. The receptor's source is a woman aged 50 to 65 with acute or convalescent COVID-19. The DNA sequence follows: TGTGCCAGCAGCTTCTATCAGCCCCAGCATTTT. Translated, it reads CASSFYQPQHF.